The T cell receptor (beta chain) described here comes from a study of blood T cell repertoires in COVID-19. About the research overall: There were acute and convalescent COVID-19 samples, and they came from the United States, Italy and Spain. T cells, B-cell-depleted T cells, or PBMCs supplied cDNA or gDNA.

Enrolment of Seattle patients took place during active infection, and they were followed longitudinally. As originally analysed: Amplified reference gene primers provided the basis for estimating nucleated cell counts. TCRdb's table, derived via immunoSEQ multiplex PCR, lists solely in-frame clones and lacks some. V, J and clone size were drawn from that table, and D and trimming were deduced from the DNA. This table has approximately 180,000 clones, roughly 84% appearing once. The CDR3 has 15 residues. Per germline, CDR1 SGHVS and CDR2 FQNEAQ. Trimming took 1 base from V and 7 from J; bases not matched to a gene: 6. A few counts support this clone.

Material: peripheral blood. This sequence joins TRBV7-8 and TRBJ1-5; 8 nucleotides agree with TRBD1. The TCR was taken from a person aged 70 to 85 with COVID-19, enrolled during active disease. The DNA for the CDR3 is TGTGCCAGCAGCTTAGTTCAGGGGGCACAACAGCCCCAGCATTTT. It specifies CASSLVQGAQQPQHF.